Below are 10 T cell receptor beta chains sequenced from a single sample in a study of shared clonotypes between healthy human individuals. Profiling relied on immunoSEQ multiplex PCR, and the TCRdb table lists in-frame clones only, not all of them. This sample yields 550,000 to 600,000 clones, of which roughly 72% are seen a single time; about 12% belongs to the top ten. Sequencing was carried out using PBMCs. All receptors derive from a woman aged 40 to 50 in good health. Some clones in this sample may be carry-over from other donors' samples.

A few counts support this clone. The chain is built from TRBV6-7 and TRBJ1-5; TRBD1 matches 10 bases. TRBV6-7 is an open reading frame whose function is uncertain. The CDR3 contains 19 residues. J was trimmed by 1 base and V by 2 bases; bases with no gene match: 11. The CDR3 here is CASSYPRDRGMTSNQPQHF. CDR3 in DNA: TGTGCCAGCAGTTACCCCCGGGACAGGGGAATGACGAGCAATCAGCCCCAGCATTTT.

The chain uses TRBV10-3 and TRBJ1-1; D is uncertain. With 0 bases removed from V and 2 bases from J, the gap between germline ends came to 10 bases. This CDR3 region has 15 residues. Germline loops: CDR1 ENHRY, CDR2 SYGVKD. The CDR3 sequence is CAISESRQDNTEAFF. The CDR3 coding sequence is TGTGCCATCAGTGAGTCGAGGCAGGATAACACTGAAGCTTTCTTT.

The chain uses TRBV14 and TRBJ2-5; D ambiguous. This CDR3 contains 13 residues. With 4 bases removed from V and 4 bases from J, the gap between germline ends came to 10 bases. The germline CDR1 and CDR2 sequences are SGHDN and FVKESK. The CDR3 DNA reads TGTGCCAGCAGCCTCAGACTCGGAGAGACCCAGTACTTC. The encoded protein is CASSLRLGETQYF. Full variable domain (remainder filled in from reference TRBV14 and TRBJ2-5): EAGVTQFPSHSVIEKGQTVTLRCDPISGHDNLYWYRRVMGKEIKFLLHFVKESKQDESGMPNNRFLAERTGGTYSTLKVQPAELEDSGVYFCASSLRLGETQYFGPGTRLLVL.

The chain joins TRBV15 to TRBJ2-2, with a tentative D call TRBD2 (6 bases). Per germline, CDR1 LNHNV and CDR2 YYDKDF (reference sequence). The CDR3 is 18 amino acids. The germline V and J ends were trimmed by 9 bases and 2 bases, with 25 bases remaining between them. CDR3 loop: CATRENRFASGNTGELFF. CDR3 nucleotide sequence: TGTGCCACACGGGAGAATCGTTTTGCGTCAGGCAACACCGGGGAGCTGTTTTTT.

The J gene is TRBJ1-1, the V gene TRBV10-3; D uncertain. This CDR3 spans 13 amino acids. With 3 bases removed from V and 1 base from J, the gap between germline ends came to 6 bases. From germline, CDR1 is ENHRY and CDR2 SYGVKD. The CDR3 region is CAISDWGNTEAFF. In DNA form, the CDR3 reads TGTGCCATCAGTGATTGGGGGAACACTGAAGCTTTCTTT.

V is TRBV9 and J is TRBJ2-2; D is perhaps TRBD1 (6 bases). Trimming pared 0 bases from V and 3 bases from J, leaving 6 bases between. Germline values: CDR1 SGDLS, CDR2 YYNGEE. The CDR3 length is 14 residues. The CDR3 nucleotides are TGTGCCAGCAGCGTAGCAGGGGACACCGGGGAGCTGTTTTTT. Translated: CASSVAGDTGELFF.

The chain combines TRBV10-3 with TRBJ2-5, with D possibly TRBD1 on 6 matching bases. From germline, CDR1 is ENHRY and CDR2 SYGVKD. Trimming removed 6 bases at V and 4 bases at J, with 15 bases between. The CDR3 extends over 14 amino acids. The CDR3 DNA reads TGTGCCATCAGGGACAGCACCTTGGGAGAGACCCAGTACTTC. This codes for CAIRDSTLGETQYF.

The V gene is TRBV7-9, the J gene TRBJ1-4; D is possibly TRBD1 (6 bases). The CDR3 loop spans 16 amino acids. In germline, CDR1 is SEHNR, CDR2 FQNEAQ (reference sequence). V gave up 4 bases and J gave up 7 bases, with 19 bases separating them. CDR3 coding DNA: TGTGCCAGCAGCTCAGTTACAGGGAGATCTGGTGAAAAACTGTTTTTT. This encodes CASSSVTGRSGEKLFF. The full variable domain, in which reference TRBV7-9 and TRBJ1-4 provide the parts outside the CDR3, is DTGVSQNPRHKITKRGQNVTFRCDPISEHNRLYWYRQTLGQGPEFLTYFQNEAQLEKSRLLSDRFSAERPKGSFSTLEIQRTEQGDSAMYLCASSSVTGRSGEKLFFGSGTQLSVL.

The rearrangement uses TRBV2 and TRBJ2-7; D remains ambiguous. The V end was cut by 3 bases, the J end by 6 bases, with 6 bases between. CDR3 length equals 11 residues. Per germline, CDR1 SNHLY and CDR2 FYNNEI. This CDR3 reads CASSEGGEQYF. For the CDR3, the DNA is TGTGCCAGCAGTGAGGGCGGCGAGCAGTACTTC.

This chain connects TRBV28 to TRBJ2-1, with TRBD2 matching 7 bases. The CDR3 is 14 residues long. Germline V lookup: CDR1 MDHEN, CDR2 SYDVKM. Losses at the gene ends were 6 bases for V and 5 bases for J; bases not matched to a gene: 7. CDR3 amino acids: CASSPGLVHNEQFF. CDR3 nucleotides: TGTGCCAGCAGCCCCGGACTAGTCCACAATGAGCAGTTCTTC.